One and the same sample provided the 5 T cell receptor beta chains below, sequenced in a study of blood T cell repertoires in COVID-19. Method: immunoSEQ multiplex PCR; TCRdb's copy keeps in-frame clones and lacks some. The profile shows about 380,000 clones, 88% of them singletons. The sequencing input was PBMCs or T cells enriched from blood (not recorded which). These receptor sequences come from a woman younger than 35 who had recovered from COVID-19.

This clone was picked up one time. J is TRBJ2-6 and V is TRBV3-1 (or the pseudogene TRBV3-2); 11 nucleotides match TRBD1. CDR3 length: 17 amino acids. Trimming took 3 bases from V and 0 from J; bases not matched to a gene: 1. Germline V gene lookup returns CDR1 LGHDT and CDR2 YNNKEL (reference sequence). DNA of the CDR3: TGTGCCAGCAGCCAGGGACAGGGGGTCTCTGGGGCCAACGTCCTGACTTTC. Its translation is CASSQGQGVSGANVLTF.

V gene TRBV7-9 combines with J gene TRBJ1-1; D is undetermined. This CDR3 comprises 15 residues. Per the germline V gene, CDR1 is SEHNR and CDR2 is FQNEAQ (reference sequence). The V gene lost 2 bases and the J gene lost 6 bases, with 16 bases spanning the gap. CDR3 residues: CASSLFMRLDAEAFF. CDR3 coding DNA: TGTGCCAGCAGCTTATTTATGAGGCTAGACGCTGAAGCTTTCTTT.

This rearrangement joins TRBV10-2 to TRBJ1-5; 8 positions match TRBD1. This CDR3 contains 15 residues. Unmatched junction bases numbered 5, after V lost 3 bases and J lost 4 bases. Germline assignment: CDR1 WSHSY and CDR2 SAAADI. The CDR3 DNA is TGCGCCAGCAGTGAATTCCGGACAGGGAATCAGCCCCAGCATTTT. Translated, it gives CASSEFRTGNQPQHF.

The chain links TRBV7-3 to TRBJ1-1; no reliable D call. From germline, CDR1 is SGHTA and CDR2 FQGTGA. Trimming removed 5 bases at V and 7 bases at J, with 20 bases between. This CDR3 contains 15 residues. The CDR3 is CASSPSTAGIGEAFF. The DNA for the CDR3 is TGTGCCAGCAGCCCCTCCACAGCGGGTATTGGTGAAGCTTTCTTT.

This chain links TRBV14 with TRBJ1-6; no reliable D call. Trimming cost V 2 bases and J 12 bases, with 11 bases left between them. The V gene's germline CDR1 is SGHDN and CDR2 FVKESK. The length of the CDR3 is 13 residues. CDR3 nucleotides: TGTGCCAGCAGCCAACACTCGCGGGGACCCCTCCACTTT. Protein sequence: CASSQHSRGPLHF. Supplemented by reference TRBV14 and TRBJ1-6, the full variable domain reads EAGVTQFPSHSVIEKGQTVTLRCDPISGHDNLYWYRRVMGKEIKFLLHFVKESKQDESGMPNNRFLAERTGGTYSTLKVQPAELEDSGVYFCASSQHSRGPLHFGNGTRLTVT.